The 21 T cell receptor beta chains in this list originate from one sample, sequenced in a study of blood T cell repertoires in COVID-19 (dated by TCRdb to 2018 to 2020). Library prep was done by the immunoSEQ multiplex PCR assay. The clones in this table, taken by TCRdb from immuneACCESS, are in-frame only. Not every clone is retained; where verified, under half of the shortfall comes from an unresolved V gene, and the cause of the rest is unknown. The sample table shows 230,000 or so clones, and about 91% are seen once. 4% to 5% of the sample rests with the top ten. The sequenced sample was peripheral blood. The source is a woman aged 40 to 50 who had recovered from COVID-19.

The genes are TRBV6-1 and TRBJ2-3; a possible D gene is TRBD2 (5 bases). This CDR3 region has 17 residues. V lost 1 base and J lost 0, with 14 bases in between. Germline lookup yields CDR1 MNHNS and CDR2 SASEGT. For the CDR3, the DNA is TGTGCCAGCAGTGAAGGGAGGAACCTAGCTAGCACAGATACGCAGTATTTT. It codes for CASSEGRNLASTDTQYF.

This chain uses TRBV9 with TRBJ2-2; 13 positions agree with TRBD2. The length of the CDR3 is 16 residues. In germline, CDR1 is SGDLS, CDR2 YYNGEE. The V segment lost 4 bases and the J segment 5 bases; nucleotides outside the gene matches: 5. DNA for the CDR3: TGTGCCAGCAGCCCGGGACTAGCGGGGTTTACCGGGGAGCTGTTTTTT. Translation: CASSPGLAGFTGELFF.

The rearrangement links TRBV5-5 to TRBJ2-2; D uncertain. The ends were cut back, 3 bases at V and 8 bases at J, with 5 bases in the middle. This CDR3 has 11 residues. Germline values: CDR1 SGHKS, CDR2 YYEKEE (reference sequence). CDR3 in DNA: TGTGCCAGCAGCTCTCTAGGGGAGCTGTTTTTT. Protein sequence: CASSSLGELFF.

The rearrangement uses TRBV6-5 and TRBJ1-5, with TRBD1 matching 8 bases. Trimming cost V 2 bases and J 4 bases; bases outside gene matches: 4. The length of the CDR3 is 15 residues. CDR1 is MNHEY, CDR2 SVGAGI, per germline. The CDR3 DNA follows: TGTGCCAGCAGTTACGACAGGGGAGGGAATCAGCCCCAGCATTTT. It yields the protein CASSYDRGGNQPQHF.

The chain links TRBV5-4 to TRBJ2-5, with 9 bases that match TRBD1. Per germline, CDR1 SGHNT and CDR2 YYREEE (reference sequence). Trimming at V came to 5 bases and at J to 5 bases, leaving 10 bases not matched to a gene. This CDR3 has 15 residues. The DNA of the CDR3 is TGTGCCAGCAGGACCCGGCGGGACAGGGTGGAGACCCAGTACTTC. Its translation: CASRTRRDRVETQYF.

This chain joins TRBV5-1 and TRBJ1-2; D is undetermined. Germline V gives CDR1 SGHRS, CDR2 YFSETQ. Trimming left V 5 bases short and J 1 base short, with 9 bases between. The CDR3 covers 13 residues. CDR3 nucleotides: TGCGCCAGCAGAGAGACAATTAACTATGGCTACACCTTC. Protein sequence: CASRETINYGYTF.

The chain is built from TRBV7-2 and TRBJ2-1; 7 bases agree with TRBD2. V was clipped by 3 bases and J by 5 bases; unmatched bases: 7. Germline V lookup: CDR1 SGHTA, CDR2 FQGNSA. The CDR3 spans 15 residues. CDR3 protein: CASSFPGLLNNEQFF. For the CDR3, the DNA is TGTGCCAGCAGCTTTCCGGGACTACTAAACAATGAGCAGTTCTTC. The entire variable domain, with the rest obtained from reference TRBV7-2 and TRBJ2-1, is as follows: GAGVSQSPSNKVTEKGKDVELRCDPISGHTALYWYRQSLGQGLEFLIYFQGNSAPDKSGLPSDRFSAERTGGSVSTLTIQRTQQEDSAVYLCASSFPGLLNNEQFFGPGTRLTVL.

The chain couples TRBV13 to TRBJ1-5, with a possible D match to TRBD1 (5 bases). The germline CDR1 and CDR2 sequences are PRHDT and FYEKMQ (reference sequence). The CDR3 runs to 12 residues. Trimming pared 1 base from V and 8 bases from J, leaving 6 bases between. As DNA, the CDR3 is TGTGCCAGCAGCTTAGAGGGGAAGCCCCAGCATTTT. This sequence encodes CASSLEGKPQHF.

V usage is TRBV7-2 and J usage is TRBJ1-1, with a tentative D call TRBD1 (5 bases). CDR1 is SGHTA and CDR2 is FQGNSA in the germline V gene. This CDR3 has 15 amino acids. The germline V and J ends were trimmed by 0 bases and 0 bases, with 8 bases remaining between them. CDR3 DNA: TGTGCCAGCAGCTTAGCGAGACAGTTGAACACTGAAGCTTTCTTT. The encoded protein is CASSLARQLNTEAFF. The variable domain in full, with the rest retrieved from reference TRBV7-2 and TRBJ1-1, is GAGVSQSPSNKVTEKGKDVELRCDPISGHTALYWYRQSLGQGLEFLIYFQGNSAPDKSGLPSDRFSAERTGGSVSTLTIQRTQQEDSAVYLCASSLARQLNTEAFFGQGTRLTVV.

The rearrangement links TRBV11-3 to TRBJ1-2; D possibly corresponds to TRBD1 (5 bases). Between the trimmed V and J ends, which lost 3 bases and 7 bases, there was a span of 9 bases. Germline V gives CDR1 SGHNT, CDR2 YENEEA. The CDR3 spans 12 residues. In nucleotides, the CDR3 is TGTGCCAGCAGCTTCGCAGGGCTTGGCTACACCTTC. This encodes CASSFAGLGYTF.

V usage is TRBV27 and J usage is TRBJ1-1; tentatively, D is TRBD1 (6 bases). Trimming cost V 5 bases and J 5 bases, with 18 bases left between them. The V gene's germline CDR1 is MNHEY and CDR2 SMNVEV (reference sequence). CDR3 size: 15 residues. The chain's CDR3 is CASSPRRRGGTEAFF. Written as DNA, the CDR3 is TGTGCCAGCAGTCCCCGCCGCAGGGGCGGTACTGAAGCTTTCTTT.

The J gene is TRBJ2-3, the V gene TRBV5-1; the match to TRBD2 covers 9 bases. The CDR3 contains 16 residues. Germline CDR1 reads SGHRS; CDR2 reads YFSETQ. J was trimmed by 2 bases and V by 1 base; bases with no gene match: 5. This chain's CDR3 is CASSLIGTSSTDTQYF. CDR3 nucleotide sequence: TGCGCCAGCAGCTTGATAGGGACTAGCTCCACAGATACGCAGTATTTT.

This rearrangement joins TRBV6-5 to TRBJ2-1; 14 nucleotides match TRBD2. CDR3 size: 15 residues. Germline CDR1 and CDR2: MNHEY and SVGAGI. The junction had 11 bases not matched to a gene; V was cut back by 4 bases and J by 15 bases. CDR3 coding DNA: TGTGCCAGCAGTTTTGCCGGGACTAGCGGGAGTAGGCTGTTCTTC. Amino acid sequence: CASSFAGTSGSRLFF.

This clone has just one count. The chain has TRBV6-5 and TRBJ2-7, with TRBD2 as a possible D gene (5 bases). Germline loops: CDR1 MNHEY, CDR2 SVGAGI. V was trimmed by 8 bases and J by 2 bases, leaving 19 bases between them. The CDR3 runs to 15 residues. CDR3 coding DNA: TGTGCCAGCTCCAGAGGGCAGGTGCCTACCTACGAGCAGTACTTC. This gives the protein CASSRGQVPTYEQYF.

This chain joins TRBV10-3 and TRBJ2-5, with D tentatively TRBD2 (7 bases). V was shortened by 4 bases and J by 1 base, with 13 bases between the two germline ends. This CDR3 is built from 15 residues. CDR1 is ENHRY and CDR2 is SYGVKD in the germline V gene. CDR3 loop: CAISGGGGFQETQYF. For the CDR3, the DNA is TGTGCCATCAGTGGAGGGGGAGGGTTCCAAGAGACCCAGTACTTC.

The V gene is TRBV27, the J gene TRBJ1-2, with TRBD1 matching 7 bases. The germline CDR1 and CDR2 sequences are MNHEY and SMNVEV (reference sequence). The V and J ends lost 5 bases and 3 bases, in that order; junction bases with no gene match: 6. The CDR3 has 14 residues. CDR3 nucleotides: TGTGCCAGCAGTCTGCAGGGGGGACACTATGGCTACACCTTC. It yields the protein CASSLQGGHYGYTF.

The chain recombines TRBV10-1 with TRBJ2-3; 14 bases match TRBD2. The CDR3 sequence is 17 residues long. V was pared by 3 bases and J by 9 bases, with 11 bases of the junction left unmatched. Germline V CDR1 and CDR2: WNHNN, SYGVQD (reference sequence). The CDR3 sequence is CASSEGRTGLAGVTQYF. CDR3 nucleotide sequence: TGCGCCAGCAGTGAAGGTCGCACGGGACTAGCGGGAGTGACGCAGTATTTT.

V is TRBV13 and J is TRBJ2-1; TRBD2 is a possible D gene (6 bases). There are 15 residues in the CDR3. CDR1 and CDR2 (germline): PRHDT, FYEKMQ (reference sequence). The V end was cut by 7 bases, the J end by 0 bases, with 13 bases between. The CDR3 spells CASTFRGGSYNEQFF. The CDR3 DNA reads TGTGCCAGCACCTTTAGGGGAGGCTCCTACAATGAGCAGTTCTTC.

V and J are TRBV6-5 and TRBJ1-5, with 9 bases that match TRBD1. This CDR3 is 15 amino acids long. V shed 6 bases and J 2 bases; nucleotides not matched to a gene: 5. CDR1 MNHEY and CDR2 SVGAGI come from the germline V gene. The CDR3 region is CASSGTGSGNQPQHF. The CDR3 region has the DNA TGTGCCAGCAGCGGGACAGGGTCGGGCAATCAGCCCCAGCATTTT.

The J gene is TRBJ2-3, the V gene TRBV4-1; 8 nucleotides match TRBD1. The CDR3 is made up of 15 amino acids. Germline trimming cut 4 bases from V and 1 base from J; bases unmatched to any gene: 4. Germline assignment: CDR1 MGHRA and CDR2 YSYEKL. The CDR3 DNA is TGCGCCAGCAGCCCCGGACAGGGAGGCACAGATACGCAGTATTTT. It is translated as CASSPGQGGTDTQYF.

V and J are TRBV6-5 and TRBJ1-1, with D perhaps TRBD1 (5 bases). V dropped 0 bases and J dropped 4 bases, with 12 bases sitting between them. The germline V gene has CDR1 MNHEY and CDR2 SVGAGI. The CDR3 sequence is 15 residues long. CDR3 coding DNA: TGTGCCAGCAGTTACTCTGTGAGGGGAGGCACTGAAGCTTTCTTT. Protein product: CASSYSVRGGTEAFF.